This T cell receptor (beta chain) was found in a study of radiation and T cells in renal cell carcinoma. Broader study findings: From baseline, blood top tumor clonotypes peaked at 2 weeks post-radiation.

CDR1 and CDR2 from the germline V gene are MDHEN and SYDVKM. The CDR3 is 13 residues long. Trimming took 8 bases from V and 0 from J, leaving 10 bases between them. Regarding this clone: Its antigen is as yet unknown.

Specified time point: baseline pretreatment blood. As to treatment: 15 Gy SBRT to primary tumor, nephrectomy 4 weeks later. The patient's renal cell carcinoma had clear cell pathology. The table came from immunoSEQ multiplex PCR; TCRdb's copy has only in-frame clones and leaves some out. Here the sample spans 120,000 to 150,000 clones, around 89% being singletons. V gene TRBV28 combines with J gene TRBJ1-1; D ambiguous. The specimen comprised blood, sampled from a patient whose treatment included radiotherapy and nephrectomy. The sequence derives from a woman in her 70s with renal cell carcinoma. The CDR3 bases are TGTGCCAGCTGGCGGAGACTGAACACTGAAGCTTTCTTT. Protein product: CASWRRLNTEAFF.